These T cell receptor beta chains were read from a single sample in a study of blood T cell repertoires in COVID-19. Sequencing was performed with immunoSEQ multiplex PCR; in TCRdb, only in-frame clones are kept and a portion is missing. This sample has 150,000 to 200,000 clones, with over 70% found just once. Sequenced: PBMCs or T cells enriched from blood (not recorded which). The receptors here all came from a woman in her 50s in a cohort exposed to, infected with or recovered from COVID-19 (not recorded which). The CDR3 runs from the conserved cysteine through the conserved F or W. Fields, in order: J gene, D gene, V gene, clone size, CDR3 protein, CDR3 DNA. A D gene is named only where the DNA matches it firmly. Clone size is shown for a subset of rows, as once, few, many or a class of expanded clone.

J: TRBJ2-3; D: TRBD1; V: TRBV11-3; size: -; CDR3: CASSLGPNRGLATDTQYF; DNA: TGTGCCAGCAGCTTAGGCCCCAACAGGGGCCTCGCCACAGATACGCAGTATTTT
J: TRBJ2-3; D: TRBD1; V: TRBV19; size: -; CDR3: CASSTGDSVYTDTQYF; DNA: TGTGCCAGTAGTACAGGGGACAGCGTGTACACAGATACGCAGTATTTT
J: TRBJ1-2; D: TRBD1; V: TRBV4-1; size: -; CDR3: CASSQGQGVNYGYTF; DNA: TGCGCCAGCAGCCAGGGACAGGGGGTTAACTATGGCTACACCTTC
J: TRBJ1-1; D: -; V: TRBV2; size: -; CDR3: CASSGVREEYLGHWVRAEAFF; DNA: TGTGCCAGCAGTGGGGTCAGGGAGGAATACTTAGGGCATTGGGTGCGCGCTGAAGCTTTCTTT
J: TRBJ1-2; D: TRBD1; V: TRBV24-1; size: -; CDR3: CATSIGQGYGYTF; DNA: TGTGCCACCAGTATCGGACAGGGGTATGGCTACACCTTC
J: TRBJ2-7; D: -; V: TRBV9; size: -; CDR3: CASSVDQVPSYEQYF; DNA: TGTGCCAGCAGCGTAGATCAGGTTCCCTCCTACGAGCAGTACTTC
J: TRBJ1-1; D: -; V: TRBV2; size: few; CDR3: CASSAGLALGTAEAFF; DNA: TGTGCCAGCAGCGCCGGACTGGCCCTTGGTACCGCTGAAGCTTTCTTT
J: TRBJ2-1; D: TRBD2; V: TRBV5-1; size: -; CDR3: CASSLLPGSGRGRSEQFF; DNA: TGCGCCAGCAGCTTGTTACCGGGTAGCGGGAGAGGCCGGAGTGAGCAGTTCTTC
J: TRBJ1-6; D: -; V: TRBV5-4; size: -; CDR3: CASSLDFQDNSPLHF; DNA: TGTGCCAGCAGCTTGGACTTCCAGGATAATTCACCCCTCCACTTT
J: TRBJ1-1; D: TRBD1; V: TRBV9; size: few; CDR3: CASSAGTGGSIGTEAFF; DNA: TGTGCCAGCAGCGCCGGGACAGGGGGTTCGATTGGCACTGAAGCTTTCTTT
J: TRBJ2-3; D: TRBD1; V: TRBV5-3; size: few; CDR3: CARSYVGQCTDTQYF; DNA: TGTGCCAGAAGCTACGTGGGACAGTGCACAGATACGCAGTATTTT
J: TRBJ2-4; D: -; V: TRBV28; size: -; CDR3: CASLSGLAKNIQYF; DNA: TGTGCCAGCCTTAGCGGACTAGCCAAAAACATTCAGTACTTC
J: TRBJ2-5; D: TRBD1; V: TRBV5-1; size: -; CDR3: CASSLGAGQGFRETQYF; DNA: TGCGCCAGCAGCTTGGGAGCGGGACAGGGTTTTCGGGAGACCCAGTACTTC
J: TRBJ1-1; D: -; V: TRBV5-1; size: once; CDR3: CASSGGAVHVTEAFF; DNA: TGCGCCAGCAGCGGGGGGGCAGTACATGTGACTGAAGCTTTCTTT
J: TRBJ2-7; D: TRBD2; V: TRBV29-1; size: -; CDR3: CSVWTSGQSSYEQYF; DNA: TGCAGTGTCTGGACTAGCGGGCAGAGCTCCTACGAGCAGTACTTC
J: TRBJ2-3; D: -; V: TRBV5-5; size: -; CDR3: CASSFLALGTDTQYF; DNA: TGTGCCAGCAGCTTTCTAGCTCTAGGCACAGATACGCAGTATTTT
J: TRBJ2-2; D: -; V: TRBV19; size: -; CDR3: CASSIGRDVGELFF; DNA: TGTGCCAGTAGTATCGGCAGGGATGTCGGGGAGCTGTTTTTT
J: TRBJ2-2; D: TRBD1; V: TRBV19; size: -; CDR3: CASYGQATGELFF; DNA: TGTGCCAGTTACGGACAGGCCACCGGGGAGCTGTTTTTT
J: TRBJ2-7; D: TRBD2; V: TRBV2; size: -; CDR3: CASSRTSGGPYEQYF; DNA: TGTGCCAGCAGTAGGACTAGCGGAGGGCCCTACGAGCAGTACTTC
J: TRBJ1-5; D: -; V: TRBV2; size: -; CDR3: CASSPGLPSNQPQHF; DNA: TGTGCCAGCAGCCCGGGACTCCCTAGCAATCAGCCCCAGCATTTT
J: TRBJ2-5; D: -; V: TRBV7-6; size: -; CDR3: CASRPGLQETQYF; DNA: TGTGCCAGCAGGCCCGGGTTACAAGAGACCCAGTACTTC
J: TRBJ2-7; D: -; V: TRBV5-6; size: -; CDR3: CASSLARAEQYF; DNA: TGTGCCAGCAGCTTGGCGAGAGCCGAGCAGTACTTC
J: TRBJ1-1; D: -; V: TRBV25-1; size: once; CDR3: CASSPPSVGGGTEAFF; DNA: TGTGCCAGCAGTCCCCCGAGCGTGGGAGGCGGCACTGAAGCTTTCTTT
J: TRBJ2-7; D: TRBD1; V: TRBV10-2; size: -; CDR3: CASRGTGGRDEQYF; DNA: TGCGCCAGCAGAGGGACAGGGGGTAGGGACGAGCAGTACTTC
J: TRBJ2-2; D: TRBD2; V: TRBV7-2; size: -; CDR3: CASSLLRGINTGELFF; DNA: TGTGCCAGCAGCTTATTGCGGGGGATCAACACCGGGGAGCTGTTTTTT
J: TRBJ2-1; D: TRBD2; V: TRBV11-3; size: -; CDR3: CASSPRRREGDNEQFF; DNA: TGTGCCAGCAGTCCTAGGCGGCGGGAGGGGGACAATGAGCAGTTCTTC
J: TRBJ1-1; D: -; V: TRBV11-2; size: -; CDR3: CASSLNKGTEAFF; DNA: TGTGCCAGCAGCTTAAATAAGGGGACTGAAGCTTTCTTT
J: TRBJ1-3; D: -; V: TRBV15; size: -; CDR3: CATSSMYGSGNTIYF; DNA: TGTGCCACCAGCAGTATGTACGGCTCTGGAAACACCATATATTTT
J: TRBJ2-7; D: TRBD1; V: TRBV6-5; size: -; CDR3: CASRSSGTVPYEQYF; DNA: TGTGCCAGCAGGTCCTCCGGGACAGTTCCCTACGAGCAGTACTTC